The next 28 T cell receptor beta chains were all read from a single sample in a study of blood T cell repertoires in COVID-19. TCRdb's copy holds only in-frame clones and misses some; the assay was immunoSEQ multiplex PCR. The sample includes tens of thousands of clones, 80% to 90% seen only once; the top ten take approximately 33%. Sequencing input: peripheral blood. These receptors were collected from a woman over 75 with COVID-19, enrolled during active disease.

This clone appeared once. The CDR3 is CATSDPGTDNEQFF. The DNA of the CDR3 is TGTGCCACCAGTGATCCCGGGACAGACAATGAGCAGTTCTTC. V usage is TRBV24-1 and J usage is TRBJ2-1, with 7 bases fitting TRBD1. The CDR3 covers 14 residues. Germline V gene data show CDR1 as KGHDR and CDR2 as SFDVKD. V gave up 3 bases and J gave up 5 bases; unmatched junction bases: 3.

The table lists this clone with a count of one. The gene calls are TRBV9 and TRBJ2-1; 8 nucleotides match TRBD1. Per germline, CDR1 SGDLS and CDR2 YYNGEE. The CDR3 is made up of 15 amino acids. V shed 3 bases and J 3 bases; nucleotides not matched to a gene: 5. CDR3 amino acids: CASSAHRGVYNEQFF. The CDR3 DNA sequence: TGTGCCAGCAGCGCCCACAGGGGGGTCTACAATGAGCAGTTCTTC.

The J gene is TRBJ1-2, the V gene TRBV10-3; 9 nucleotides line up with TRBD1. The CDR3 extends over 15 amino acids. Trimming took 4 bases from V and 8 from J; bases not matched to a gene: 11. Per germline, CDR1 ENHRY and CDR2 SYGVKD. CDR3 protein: CAISGLDRGQRGYTF. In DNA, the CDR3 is TGTGCCATCAGTGGACTGGACAGGGGCCAACGAGGCTACACCTTC.

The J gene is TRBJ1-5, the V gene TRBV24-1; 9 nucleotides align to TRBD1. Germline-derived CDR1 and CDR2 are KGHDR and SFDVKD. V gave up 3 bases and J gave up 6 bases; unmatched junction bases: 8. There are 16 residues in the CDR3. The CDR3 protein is CATSDGPYRGPQPQHF. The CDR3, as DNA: TGTGCCACCAGTGATGGCCCCTACAGGGGGCCTCAGCCCCAGCATTTT.

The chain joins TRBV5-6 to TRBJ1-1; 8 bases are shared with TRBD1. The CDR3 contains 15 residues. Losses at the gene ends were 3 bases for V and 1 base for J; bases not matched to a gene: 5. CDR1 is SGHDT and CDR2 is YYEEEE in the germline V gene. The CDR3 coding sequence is TGTGCCAGCAGCTCCTCCGGGACAGGGAACACTGAAGCTTTCTTT. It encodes CASSSSGTGNTEAFF. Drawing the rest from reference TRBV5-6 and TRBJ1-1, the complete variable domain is DAGVTQSPTHLIKTRGQQVTLRCSPKSGHDTVSWYQQALGQGPQFIFQYYEEEERQRGNFPDRFSGHQFPNYSSELNVNALLLGDSALYLCASSSSGTGNTEAFFGQGTRLTVV.

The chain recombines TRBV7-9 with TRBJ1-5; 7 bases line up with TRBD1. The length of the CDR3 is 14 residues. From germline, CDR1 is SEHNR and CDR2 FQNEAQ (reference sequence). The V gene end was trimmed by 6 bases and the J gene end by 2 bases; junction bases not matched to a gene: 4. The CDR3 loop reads CASSITGGNQPQHF. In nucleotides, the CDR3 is TGTGCCAGCAGTATCACAGGGGGCAATCAGCCCCAGCATTTT. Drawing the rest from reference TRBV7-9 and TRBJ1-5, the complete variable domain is DTGVSQNPRHKITKRGQNVTFRCDPISEHNRLYWYRQTLGQGPEFLTYFQNEAQLEKSRLLSDRFSAERPKGSFSTLEIQRTEQGDSAMYLCASSITGGNQPQHFGDGTRLSIL.

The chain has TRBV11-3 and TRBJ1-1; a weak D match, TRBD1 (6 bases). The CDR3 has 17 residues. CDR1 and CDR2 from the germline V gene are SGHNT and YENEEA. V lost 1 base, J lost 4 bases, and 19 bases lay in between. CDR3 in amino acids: CASSLGGVGAETTEAFF. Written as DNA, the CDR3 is TGTGCCAGCAGCTTAGGGGGCGTGGGGGCAGAGACCACTGAAGCTTTCTTT. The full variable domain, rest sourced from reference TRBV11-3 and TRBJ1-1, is EAGVVQSPRYKIIEKKQPVAFWCNPISGHNTLYWYLQNLGQGPELLIRYENEEAVDDSQLPKDRFSAERLKGVDSTLKIQPAELGDSAVYLCASSLGGVGAETTEAFFGQGTRLTVV.

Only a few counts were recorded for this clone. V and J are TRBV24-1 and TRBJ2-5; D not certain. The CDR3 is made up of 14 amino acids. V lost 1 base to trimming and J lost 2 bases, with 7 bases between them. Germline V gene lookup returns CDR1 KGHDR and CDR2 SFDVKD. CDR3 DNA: TGTGCCACCAGTGATTTTGGAGCACAAGAGACCCAGTACTTC. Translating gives CATSDFGAQETQYF.

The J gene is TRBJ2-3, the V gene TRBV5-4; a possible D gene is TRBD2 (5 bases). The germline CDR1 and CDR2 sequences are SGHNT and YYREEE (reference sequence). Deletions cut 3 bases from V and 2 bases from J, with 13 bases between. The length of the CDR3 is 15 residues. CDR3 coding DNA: TGTGCCAGCAGCTCCGGACTCCCACCCACAGATACGCAGTATTTT. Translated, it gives CASSSGLPPTDTQYF.

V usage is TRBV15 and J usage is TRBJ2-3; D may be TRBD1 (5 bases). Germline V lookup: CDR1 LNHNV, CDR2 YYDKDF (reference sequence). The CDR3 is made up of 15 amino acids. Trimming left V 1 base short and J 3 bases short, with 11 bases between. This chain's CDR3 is CATSRVRVGTDTQYF. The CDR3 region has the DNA TGTGCCACCAGCAGAGTCAGGGTAGGGACAGATACGCAGTATTTT.

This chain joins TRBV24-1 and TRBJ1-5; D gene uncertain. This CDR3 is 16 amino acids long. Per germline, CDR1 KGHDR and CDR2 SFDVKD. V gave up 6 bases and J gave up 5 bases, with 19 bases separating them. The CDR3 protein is CATSPAREAGDQPQHF. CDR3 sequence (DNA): TGTGCCACCAGTCCGGCCCGGGAGGCTGGGGATCAGCCCCAGCATTTT.

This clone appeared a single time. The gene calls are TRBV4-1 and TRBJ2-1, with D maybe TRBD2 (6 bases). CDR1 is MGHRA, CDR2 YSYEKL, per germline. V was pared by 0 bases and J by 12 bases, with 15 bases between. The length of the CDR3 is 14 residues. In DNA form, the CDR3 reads TGCGCCAGCAGCCAAGAGGGGACCGGAGGGAGGCAGTTCTTC. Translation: CASSQEGTGGRQFF.

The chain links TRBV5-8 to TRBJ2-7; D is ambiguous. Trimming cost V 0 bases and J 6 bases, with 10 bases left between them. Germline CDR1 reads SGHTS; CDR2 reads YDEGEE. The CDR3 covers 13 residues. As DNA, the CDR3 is TGTGCCAGCAGCTTGGCCAAAGGCGGCGAGCAGTACTTC. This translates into CASSLAKGGEQYF. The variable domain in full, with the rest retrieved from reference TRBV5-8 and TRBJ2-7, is EAGVTQSPTHLIKTRGQQATLRCSPISGHTSVYWYQQALGLGLQFLLWYDEGEERNRGNFPPRFSGRQFPNYSSELNVNALELEDSALYLCASSLAKGGEQYFGPGTRLTVT.

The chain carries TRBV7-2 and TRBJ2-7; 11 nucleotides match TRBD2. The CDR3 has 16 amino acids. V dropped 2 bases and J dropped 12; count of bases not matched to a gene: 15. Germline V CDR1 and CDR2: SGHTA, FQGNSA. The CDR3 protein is CASSLSPGLAGGSAYF. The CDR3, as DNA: TGTGCCAGCAGCTTATCTCCAGGGCTAGCGGGGGGCTCAGCGTACTTC.

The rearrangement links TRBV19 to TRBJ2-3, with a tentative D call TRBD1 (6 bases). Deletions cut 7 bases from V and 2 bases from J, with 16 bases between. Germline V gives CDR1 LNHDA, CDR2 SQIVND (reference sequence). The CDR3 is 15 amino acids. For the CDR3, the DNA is TGTGCCAGTACCCGGACAGCAATATACACAGATACGCAGTATTTT. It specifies CASTRTAIYTDTQYF. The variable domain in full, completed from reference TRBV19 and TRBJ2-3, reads DGGITQSPKYLFRKEGQNVTLSCEQNLNHDAMYWYRQDPGQGLRLIYYSQIVNDFQKGDIAEGYSVSREKKESFPLTVTSAQKNPTAFYLCASTRTAIYTDTQYFGPGTRLTVL.

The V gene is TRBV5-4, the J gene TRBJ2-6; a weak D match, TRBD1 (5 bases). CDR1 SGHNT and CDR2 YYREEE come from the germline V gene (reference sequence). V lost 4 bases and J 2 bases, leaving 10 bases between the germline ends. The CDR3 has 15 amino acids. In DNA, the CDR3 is TGTGCCAGCAGCGTCAGGGTACCTGGGGCCAACGTCCTGACTTTC. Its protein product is CASSVRVPGANVLTF.

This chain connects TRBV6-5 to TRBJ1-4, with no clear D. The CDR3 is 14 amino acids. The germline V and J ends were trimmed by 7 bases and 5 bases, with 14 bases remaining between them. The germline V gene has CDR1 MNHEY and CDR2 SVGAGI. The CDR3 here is CASKSLVNNEKLFF. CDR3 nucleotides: TGTGCCAGCAAGAGCCTCGTTAACAATGAAAAACTGTTTTTT.

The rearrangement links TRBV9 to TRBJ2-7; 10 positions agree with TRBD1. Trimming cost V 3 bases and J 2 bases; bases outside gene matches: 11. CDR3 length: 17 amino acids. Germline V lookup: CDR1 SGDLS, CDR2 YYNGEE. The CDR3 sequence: CASSGEDRDRGTYEQYF. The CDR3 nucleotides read TGTGCCAGCAGCGGGGAGGACCGGGACAGGGGTACCTACGAGCAGTACTTC.

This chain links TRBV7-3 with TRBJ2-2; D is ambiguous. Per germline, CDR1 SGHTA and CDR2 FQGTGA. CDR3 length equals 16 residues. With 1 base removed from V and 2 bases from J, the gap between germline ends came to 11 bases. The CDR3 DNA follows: TGTGCCAGCAGCTTAAACAGTTTGTCTAACACCGGGGAGCTGTTTTTT. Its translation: CASSLNSLSNTGELFF.

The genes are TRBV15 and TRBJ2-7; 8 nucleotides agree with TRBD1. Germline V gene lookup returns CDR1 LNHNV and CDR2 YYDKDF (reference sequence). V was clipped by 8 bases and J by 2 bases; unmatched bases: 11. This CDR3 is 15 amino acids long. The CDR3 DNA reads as TGTGCCACCTCCCCCCGGGCAGGGGGCCCCTACGAGCAGTACTTC. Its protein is CATSPRAGGPYEQYF.

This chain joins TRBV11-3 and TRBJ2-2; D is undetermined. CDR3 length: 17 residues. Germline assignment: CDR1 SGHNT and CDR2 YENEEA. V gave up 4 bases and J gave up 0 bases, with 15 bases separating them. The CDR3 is CASSSPGSPANTGELFF. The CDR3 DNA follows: TGTGCCAGCAGCTCCCCCGGGTCCCCCGCGAACACCGGGGAGCTGTTTTTT.

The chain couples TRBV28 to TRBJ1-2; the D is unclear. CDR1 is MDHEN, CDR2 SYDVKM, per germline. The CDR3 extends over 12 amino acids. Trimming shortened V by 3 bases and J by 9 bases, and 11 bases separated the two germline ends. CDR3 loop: CASSLLQISYTF. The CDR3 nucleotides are TGTGCCAGCAGTTTGTTACAAATAAGCTACACCTTC.

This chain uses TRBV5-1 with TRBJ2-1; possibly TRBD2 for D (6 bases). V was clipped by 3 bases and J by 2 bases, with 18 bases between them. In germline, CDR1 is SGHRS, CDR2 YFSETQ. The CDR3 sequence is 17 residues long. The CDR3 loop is CASSYSRRGAAYNEQFF. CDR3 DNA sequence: TGCGCCAGCAGCTACAGTAGGAGGGGAGCGGCCTACAATGAGCAGTTCTTC.

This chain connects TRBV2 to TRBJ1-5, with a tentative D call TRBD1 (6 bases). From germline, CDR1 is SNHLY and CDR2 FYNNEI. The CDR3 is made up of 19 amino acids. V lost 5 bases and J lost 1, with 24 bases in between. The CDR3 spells CASSLLDWAGVDSNQPQHF. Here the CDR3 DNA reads TGTGCCAGCAGTCTCCTCGACTGGGCAGGGGTCGACAGCAATCAGCCCCAGCATTTT. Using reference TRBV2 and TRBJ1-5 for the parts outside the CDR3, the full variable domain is EPEVTQTPSHQVTQMGQEVILRCVPISNHLYFYWYRQILGQKVEFLVSFYNNEISEKSEIFDDQFSVERPDGSNFTLKIRSTKLEDSAMYFCASSLLDWAGVDSNQPQHFGDGTRLSIL.

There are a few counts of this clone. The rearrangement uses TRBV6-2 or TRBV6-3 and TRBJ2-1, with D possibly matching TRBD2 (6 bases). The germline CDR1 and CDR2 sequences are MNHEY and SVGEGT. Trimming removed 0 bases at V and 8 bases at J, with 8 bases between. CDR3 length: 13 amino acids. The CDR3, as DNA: TGTGCCAGCAGTTACTCGCGGGGATATGAGCAGTTCTTC. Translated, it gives CASSYSRGYEQFF.

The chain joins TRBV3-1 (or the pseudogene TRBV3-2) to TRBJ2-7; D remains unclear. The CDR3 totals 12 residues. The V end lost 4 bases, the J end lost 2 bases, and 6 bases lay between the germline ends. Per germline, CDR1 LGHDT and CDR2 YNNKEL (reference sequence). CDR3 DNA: TGTGCCAGCAGCCCGAGAACCTACGAGCAGTACTTC. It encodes CASSPRTYEQYF.

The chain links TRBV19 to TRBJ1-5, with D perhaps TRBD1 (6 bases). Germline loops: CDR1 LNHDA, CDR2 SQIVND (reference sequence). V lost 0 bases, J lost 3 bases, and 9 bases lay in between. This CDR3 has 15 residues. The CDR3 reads CASSIDRGINQPQHF. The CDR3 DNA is TGTGCCAGTAGTATAGACAGGGGAATCAATCAGCCCCAGCATTTT. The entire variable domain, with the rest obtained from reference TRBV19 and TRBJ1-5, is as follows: DGGITQSPKYLFRKEGQNVTLSCEQNLNHDAMYWYRQDPGQGLRLIYYSQIVNDFQKGDIAEGYSVSREKKESFPLTVTSAQKNPTAFYLCASSIDRGINQPQHFGDGTRLSIL.

The CDR3 DNA is TGTGCCAGCAGTGAATTTGTAGGGGGTGGGAATCAGCCCCAGCATTTT. It is translated as CASSEFVGGGNQPQHF. The chain links TRBV6-1 to TRBJ1-5; the D gene is possibly TRBD1 (6 bases). The length of the CDR3 is 16 residues. The V end lost 2 bases, the J end lost 4 bases, and 15 bases lay between the germline ends. Germline V gene data show CDR1 as MNHNS and CDR2 as SASEGT.